This T cell receptor beta chain was captured by sequencing in a study of shared clonotypes between healthy human individuals. The assay was carried out at the deep level. Generated by immunoSEQ multiplex PCR, the TCRdb table keeps only in-frame clones and is missing some. The sample has more than 2,000,000 clones, approximately 95% seen once. The sequenced material came from naive CD4+ T cells from PBMCs. Subset given: CD45RA+ positively selected. This sequence was found in a man between 18 and 35 years old in good health. Some clones in this sample may be carry-over from other donors' samples.

CDR3 DNA: TGTGCCAGCAGTCTAGCGGGAATGTACAATGAGCAGTTCTTC. Translated, it gives CASSLAGMYNEQFF. This sequence joins TRBV7-9 and TRBJ2-1, with 9 bases matching TRBD2. The length of the CDR3 is 14 residues. The trim removed 6 bases at V and 4 bases at J, leaving 4 bases unmatched. Germline assignment: CDR1 SEHNR and CDR2 FQNEAQ (reference sequence).